The sequence of this T cell receptor beta chain was determined in a study of Graves' ophthalmopathy and Graves' hyperthyroidism. Regarding the study as a whole: The model's ophthalmopathy progression predictions had about 71% sensitivity and just under 75% specificity. Ophthalmopathy versus stable hyperthyroidism: 13-signature model gave around 90% sensitivity, 81.08% specificity.

Points on this clonotype: Antigen specificity is unknown.

Amplification of TCR beta CDR3 regions used RNA transcripts. HTBI primers were used in a first-round RT-PCR, which preceded a second-round multiplex PCR. MiXCR, applied by TCRdb to the multiplex PCR reads, yields one record per CDR3 protein. Of more than 1,000,000 distinct CDR3 sequences listed, about 35% are singletons. Germline V CDR1 and CDR2: SEHNR, FQNEAQ (reference sequence). The CDR3 has 15 amino acids. The trim removed 0 bases at V and 6 bases at J, leaving 7 bases unmatched. Hyperthyroidism patients, all newly diagnosed, had under 2 months' duration and ages of 18 to 65. The TCR comes from an adult man with Graves' hyperthyroidism. Sequences were obtained from peripheral blood or thyroid tissue (not recorded which). This chain connects TRBV7-9 to TRBJ2-7; 8 bases line up with TRBD2. The CDR3 DNA is TGTGCCAGCAGCTTAGCAAGGGGACTAGACCGCGAGCAGTACTTC. Amino acids: CASSLARGLDREQYF.